Detailed here is one T cell receptor (beta chain). Its antigen is not identified. This entry is derived from a study of CD8+ T cells in alopecia areata. Across the whole study: At a dose of 5 to 10 mg twice daily, oral tofacitinib was given to treated patients.

Study-wide results and limits: Scalp samples also yield sequences of resident alphabeta T cells from normal skin.

Peripheral blood and lesional scalp punch biopsies were taken from alopecia areata patients. TCR sequencing used cDNA made by reverse transcription of extracted RNA. TCRdb's copy holds only in-frame clones and misses some; the assay was immunoSEQ multiplex PCR. Of about 98,000 clones listed, 35% to 45% were seen once; the top ten hold 0.75% to 0.9%. CDR1 and CDR2 (germline): GTSNPN, SVGIG (reference sequence). Trimming shortened V by 6 bases and J by 1 base, and 12 bases separated the two germline ends. The CDR3 has 13 amino acids. This sequence originates from a human donor with alopecia areata. The chain is built from TRBV30 and TRBJ1-1; possibly TRBD1 for D (5 bases). The source material was CD4+ T cells sorted from blood. The CDR3 DNA follows: TGTGCCTGTACCGGGACGACGAACACTGAAGCTTTCTTT. Translated, it gives CACTGTTNTEAFF.